Detailed here is one T cell receptor (beta chain). Its antigen is currently unknown. The data are from a study of T cell responses to AZD1222 COVID-19 vaccine. Study-level results: Clonal diversity was possibly underestimated, and white British individuals and females predominated among donors.

TCRdb keeps only in-frame clones here, not all; method: immunoSEQ multiplex PCR. Among 150,000 to 200,000 clones, 75% to 90% were seen once, and the ten largest hold about 2.5%. This sample comprised peripheral blood, obtained on day 0 of AZD1222 vaccination. This TCR came from an adult in good health.

The CDR3 coding sequence is TGCGCCAGCAGCCCATCGGCAGCCTCGGTCTACGAGCAGTACTTC. This gives the protein CASSPSAASVYEQYF. J is TRBJ2-7 and V is TRBV5-1, with D uncertain. Germline assignment: CDR1 SGHRS and CDR2 YFSETQ. The germline V and J ends were trimmed by 4 bases and 3 bases, with 17 bases remaining between them. CDR3 length: 15 residues.